A single T cell receptor beta chain is shown here with its context. The antigen remains unidentified. With 3 bases removed from V and 0 bases from J, the gap between germline ends came to 14 bases. The CDR3 runs 16 residues. From germline, CDR1 is MGHRA and CDR2 YSYEKL. Naive CD8 cells lacked CD45RO, underwent positive selection for CCR7 and left out terminally differentiated effector memory CD45RA+ cells. The sample originates from a study of shared clonotypes between healthy human individuals. Turning to the study itself: Donor composition was a couple of women and a few men, aged 18 to 49. Study-level points and caveats: Despite large depth, rarefaction showed incomplete sorted-subset sequencing.

The run depth of the assay was deep. Evenly divided among several immunoSEQ plates was the genomic DNA of each subset. Sequencing was performed with immunoSEQ multiplex PCR; in TCRdb, only in-frame clones are kept and a portion is missing. The sample shows approximately 740,000 clones, more than 85% of them seen only once. The TCR sequence derives from a man aged 30 to 45 in good health. The sequenced sample consisted of naive CD8+ T cells sorted from blood. The V gene is TRBV4-1, the J gene TRBJ1-1; D is ambiguous. CDR3 sequence: CASSQTQLTMNTEAFF. CDR3 nucleotides: TGCGCCAGCAGCCAGACACAGCTAACGATGAACACTGAAGCTTTCTTT.